What follows is one T cell receptor beta chain and its context. The sample is drawn from a study of T cell repertoires in cytomegalovirus infection. In the study overall: Public signatures in TCR beta pointed to CMV infection and matching HLA type.

Using its own MiXCR run on the reads, TCRdb lists one record per CDR3 protein. There are 350,000 to 550,000 distinct CDR3 sequences in the sample; approximately 31% occur only once, and about an eighth lies in the top ten. This CDR3 is built from 15 residues. CDR1 is MNHNS and CDR2 is SASEGT in the germline V gene. Trimming stripped 2 bases from V and 8 bases from J, with 16 bases between. The origin of this receptor is a human donor in good health (CMV status not recorded). Some clones in this sample may be carry-over from other donors' samples. This rearrangement joins TRBV6-1 to TRBJ2-1; the D gene could be TRBD1 or TRBD2 (6 bases each). Material: PBMCs. The CDR3, as DNA: TGTGCCAGCAGTGAACGGGGGCGGGGACGCGATGAGCAGTTCTTC. It encodes CASSERGRGRDEQFF.